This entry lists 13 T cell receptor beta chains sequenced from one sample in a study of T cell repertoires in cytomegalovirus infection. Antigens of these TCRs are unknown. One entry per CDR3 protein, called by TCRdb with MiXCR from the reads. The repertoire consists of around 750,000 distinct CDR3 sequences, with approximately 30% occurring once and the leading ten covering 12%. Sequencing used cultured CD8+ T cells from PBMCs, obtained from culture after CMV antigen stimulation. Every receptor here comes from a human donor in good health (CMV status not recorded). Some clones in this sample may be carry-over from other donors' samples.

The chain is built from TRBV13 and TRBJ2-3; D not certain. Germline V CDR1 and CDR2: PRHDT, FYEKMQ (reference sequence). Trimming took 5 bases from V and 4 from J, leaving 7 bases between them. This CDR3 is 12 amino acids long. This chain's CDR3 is CASSNYSDTQYF. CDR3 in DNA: TGTGCCAGCAGCAACTATTCAGATACGCAGTATTTT. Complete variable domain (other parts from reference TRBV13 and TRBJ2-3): AAGVIQSPRHLIKEKRETATLKCYPIPRHDTVYWYQQGPGQDPQFLISFYEKMQSDKGSIPDRFSAQQFSDYHSELNMSSLELGDSALYFCASSNYSDTQYFGPGTRLTVL.

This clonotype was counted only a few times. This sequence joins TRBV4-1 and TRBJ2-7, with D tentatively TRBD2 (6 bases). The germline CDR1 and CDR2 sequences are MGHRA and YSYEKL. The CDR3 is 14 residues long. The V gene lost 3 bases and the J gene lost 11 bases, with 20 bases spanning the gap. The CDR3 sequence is CASSHPGGGSVEYF. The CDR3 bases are TGCGCCAGCAGCCACCCCGGGGGTGGCTCAGTTGAGTACTTC.

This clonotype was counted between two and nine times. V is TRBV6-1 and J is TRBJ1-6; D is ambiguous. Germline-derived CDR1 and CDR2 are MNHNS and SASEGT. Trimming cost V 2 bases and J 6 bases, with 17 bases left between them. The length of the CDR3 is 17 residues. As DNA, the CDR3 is TGTGCCAGCAGTGAACCCCCAGGTTCCTTCGGTAATTCACCCCTCCACTTT. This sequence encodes CASSEPPGSFGNSPLHF.

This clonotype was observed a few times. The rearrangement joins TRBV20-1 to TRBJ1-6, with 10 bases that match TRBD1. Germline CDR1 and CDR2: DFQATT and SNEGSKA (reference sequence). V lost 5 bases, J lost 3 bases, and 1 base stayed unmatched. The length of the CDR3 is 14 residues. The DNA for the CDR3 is TGCAGTGCTGGGACAGGGGTCTATAATTCACCCCTCCACTTT. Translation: CSAGTGVYNSPLHF.

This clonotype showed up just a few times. The CDR3 protein is CSARPLRGANYGYTF. CDR3 bases: TGCAGTGCTAGGCCATTGAGAGGAGCTAACTATGGCTACACCTTC. V gene TRBV20-1 combines with J gene TRBJ1-2; D remains unclear. Germline assignment: CDR1 DFQATT and CDR2 SNEGSKA (reference sequence). V lost 3 bases and J 0 bases, leaving 14 bases between the germline ends. This CDR3 region has 15 residues.

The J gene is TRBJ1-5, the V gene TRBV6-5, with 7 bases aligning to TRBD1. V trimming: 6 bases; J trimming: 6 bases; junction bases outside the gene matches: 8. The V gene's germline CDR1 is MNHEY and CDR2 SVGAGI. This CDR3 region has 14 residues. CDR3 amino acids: CASSGQADSQPQHF. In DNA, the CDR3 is TGTGCCAGCAGCGGACAGGCGGATAGTCAGCCCCAGCATTTT.

The CDR3 DNA reads as TGTGCCAGCAGGCCCTCGGGACAGCTAGGCTATGGCTACACCTTC. It encodes CASRPSGQLGYGYTF. The chain links TRBV27 to TRBJ1-2, with TRBD1 identical over 7 bases. CDR1 is MNHEY and CDR2 is SMNVEV in the germline V gene (reference sequence). The ends lost 6 bases at V and 4 bases at J; junction bases unmatched: 11. This CDR3 spans 15 amino acids.

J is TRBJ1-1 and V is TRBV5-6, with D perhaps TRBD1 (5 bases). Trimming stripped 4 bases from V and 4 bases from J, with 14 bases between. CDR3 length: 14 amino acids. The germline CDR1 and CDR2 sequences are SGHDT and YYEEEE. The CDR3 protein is CASSLNQGVTEAFF. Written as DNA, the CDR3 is TGTGCCAGCAGCCTAAACCAGGGAGTCACTGAAGCTTTCTTT.

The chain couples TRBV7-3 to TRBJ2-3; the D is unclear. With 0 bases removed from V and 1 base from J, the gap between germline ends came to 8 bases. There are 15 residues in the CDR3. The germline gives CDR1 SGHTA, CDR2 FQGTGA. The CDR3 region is CASSLTLRGTDTQYF. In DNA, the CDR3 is TGTGCCAGCAGCTTAACTCTGAGAGGCACAGATACGCAGTATTTT.

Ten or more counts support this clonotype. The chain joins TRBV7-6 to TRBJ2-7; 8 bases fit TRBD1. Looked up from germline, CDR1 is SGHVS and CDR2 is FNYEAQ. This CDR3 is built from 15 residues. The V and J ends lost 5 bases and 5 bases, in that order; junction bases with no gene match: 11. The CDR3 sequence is CASSPRTGGPNEQYF. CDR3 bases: TGTGCCAGCAGCCCCCGAACAGGGGGTCCCAACGAGCAGTACTTC.

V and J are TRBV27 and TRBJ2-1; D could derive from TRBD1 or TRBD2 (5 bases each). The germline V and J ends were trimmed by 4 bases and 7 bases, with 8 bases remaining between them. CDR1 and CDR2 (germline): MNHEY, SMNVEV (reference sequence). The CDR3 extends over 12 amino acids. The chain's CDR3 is CASSSWGNEQFF. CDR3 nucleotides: TGTGCCAGCAGTTCATGGGGGAATGAGCAGTTCTTC.

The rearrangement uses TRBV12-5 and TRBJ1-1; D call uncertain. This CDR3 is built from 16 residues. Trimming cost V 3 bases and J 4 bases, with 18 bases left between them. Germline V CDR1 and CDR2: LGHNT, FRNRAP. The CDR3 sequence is CASGFGTRAHPTEAFF. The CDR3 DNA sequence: TGTGCTAGTGGTTTTGGAACCCGGGCCCATCCCACTGAAGCTTTCTTT.

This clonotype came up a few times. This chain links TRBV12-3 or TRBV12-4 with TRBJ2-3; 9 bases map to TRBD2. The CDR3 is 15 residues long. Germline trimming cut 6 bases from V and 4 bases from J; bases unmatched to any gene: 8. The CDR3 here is CASSLAGRSSDTQYF. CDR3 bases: TGTGCCAGCAGCCTAGCGGGGCGTTCATCAGATACGCAGTATTTT.